The entry below describes one TCR beta chain. Germline CDR1 reads LGHDT; CDR2 reads YNNKEL (reference sequence). The length of the CDR3 is 13 residues. V lost 4 bases to trimming and J lost 6 bases, with 9 bases between them. Universal primer sites and UMIs were introduced during 5'RACE template-switching synthesis of TCR cDNA. TCRdb reprocessed the 5' RACE reads via MiXCR and lists one record per CDR3 protein. The table has under 250,000 distinct CDR3 sequences, more than 3% seen once; the top ten hold roughly 3%. This sample is drawn from a study of T cells after yellow fever vaccination. Overall study: Where fractions had low cell numbers, libraries were prepared from them with the SMART-Seq v4 Ultra Low Input RNA kit.

This sequence joins TRBV3-1 and TRBJ2-2; D unclear. The sequence came from a man aged 18 to 29 who received the YFV17D yellow fever vaccine. The sequenced sample was CD4+ T cells sorted from PBMCs, obtained 10 days after the yellow fever booster vaccination. This CDR3 reads CASSRTNAGELFF. The CDR3 region has the DNA TGTGCCAGCAGCCGCACTAACGCCGGGGAGCTGTTTTTT.